These 19 T cell receptor beta chains share one sample of origin, sequenced in a study of cytomegalovirus exposure and HLA in healthy donors. PCR amplification relied on 60 Vbeta primers (plus 13 Jbeta primers). Profiling relied on immunoSEQ multiplex PCR, and the TCRdb table lists in-frame clones only, not all of them. The repertoire holds about 150,000 clones, with approximately 80% as singletons. Sequences were obtained from PBMCs. These receptors were collected from a male donor in good health and CMV-seropositive.

The chain is built from TRBV19 and TRBJ1-5; D is possibly TRBD1 (6 bases). V lost 2 bases and J lost 6, with 14 bases in between. Germline V lookup: CDR1 LNHDA, CDR2 SQIVND (reference sequence). This CDR3 contains 15 residues. CDR3 loop: CASSIITGNSQPQHF. In DNA form, the CDR3 reads TGTGCCAGTAGTATAATAACAGGGAATAGTCAGCCCCAGCATTTT.

This chain uses TRBV7-2 with TRBJ2-7, with TRBD1 matching 8 bases. This CDR3 is 14 amino acids long. The V segment lost 5 bases and the J segment 5 bases; nucleotides outside the gene matches: 8. Germline V lookup: CDR1 SGHTA, CDR2 FQGNSA. CDR3 protein: CASSATGVYHEQYF. CDR3 nucleotides: TGTGCCAGCAGCGCGACAGGGGTTTACCACGAGCAGTACTTC. Full variable domain (outside the CDR3, taken from reference TRBV7-2 and TRBJ2-7): GAGVSQSPSNKVTEKGKDVELRCDPISGHTALYWYRQSLGQGLEFLIYFQGNSAPDKSGLPSDRFSAERTGGSVSTLTIQRTQQEDSAVYLCASSATGVYHEQYFGPGTRLTVT.

This sequence joins TRBV7-9 and TRBJ2-1, with 9 bases fitting TRBD2. The length of the CDR3 is 16 residues. Germline lookup yields CDR1 SEHNR and CDR2 FQNEAQ (reference sequence). J lost 4 bases, V lost 2 bases, and 6 bases had no gene match. The CDR3: CASSLLSLAGYNEQFF. DNA of the CDR3: TGTGCCAGCAGCTTACTATCGCTAGCGGGATACAATGAGCAGTTCTTC.

V and J are TRBV5-8 and TRBJ2-3; perhaps TRBD2 as D (7 bases). V lost 3 bases and J lost 12, with 17 bases in between. The CDR3 length is 13 residues. The germline gives CDR1 SGHTS, CDR2 YDEGEE. The CDR3 reads CASSSLGGGVQYF. CDR3 bases: TGTGCCAGCAGCTCTCTGGGAGGGGGAGTACAGTATTTT. The whole variable domain, filled in from reference TRBV5-8 and TRBJ2-3, reads EAGVTQSPTHLIKTRGQQATLRCSPISGHTSVYWYQQALGLGLQFLLWYDEGEERNRGNFPPRFSGRQFPNYSSELNVNALELEDSALYLCASSSLGGGVQYFGPGTRLTVL.

This clone has just a few counts. The genes are TRBV9 and TRBJ2-1; 13 bases map to TRBD2. Unmatched junction bases numbered 7, after V lost 4 bases and J lost 9 bases. The CDR3 runs 15 residues. Germline V gives CDR1 SGDLS, CDR2 YYNGEE. In DNA, the CDR3 is TGTGCCAGCAGCCTTAGGACTAGCGGGAGCGGTGAGCAGTTCTTC. Its protein product is CASSLRTSGSGEQFF. The full variable domain, rest sourced from reference TRBV9 and TRBJ2-1, is DSGVTQTPKHLITATGQRVTLRCSPRSGDLSVYWYQQSLDQGLQFLIQYYNGEERAKGNILERFSAQQFPDLHSELNLSSLELGDSALYFCASSLRTSGSGEQFFGPGTRLTVL.

This clone was found once. The CDR3 loop reads CASSRGTGGDYSNQPQHF. In DNA form, the CDR3 reads TGTGCCAGCAGCCGAGGGACAGGGGGCGATTATAGCAATCAGCCCCAGCATTTT. The chain couples TRBV7-6 to TRBJ1-5, with 12 bases lining up with TRBD1. V trimming: 5 bases; J trimming: 0 bases; junction bases outside the gene matches: 8. CDR3 length: 18 amino acids. Germline V gives CDR1 SGHVS, CDR2 FNYEAQ.

This chain links TRBV27 with TRBJ2-7; 7 bases are shared with TRBD2. The CDR3 is 14 residues long. The V and J ends lost 2 bases and 3 bases, in that order; junction bases with no gene match: 4. CDR1 is MNHEY, CDR2 SMNVEV, per germline (reference sequence). The CDR3 protein is CASSLGGEYYEQYF. DNA of the CDR3: TGTGCCAGCAGTTTAGGGGGGGAGTACTACGAGCAGTACTTC.

Details on this clone: Other DNA sequences of this sample code for an identical CDR3. CDR3 sequence: CASSREGAYNEQFF. The DNA of the CDR3 is TGTGCCAGCAGTCGCGAGGGGGCCTACAATGAGCAGTTCTTC. V usage is TRBV6-5 and J usage is TRBJ2-1, with D maybe TRBD1 (6 bases). Germline V gene lookup returns CDR1 MNHEY and CDR2 SVGAGI. V gave up 5 bases and J gave up 2 bases, with 10 bases separating them. This CDR3 is built from 14 residues.

CDR3 in DNA: TGTGCCAGCACCGAAGGCGGTTTGAGCACCATATATTTT. Translating gives CASTEGGLSTIYF. The chain joins TRBV2 to TRBJ1-3; no reliable D call. This CDR3 comprises 13 residues. V gave up 7 bases and J gave up 9 bases, with 16 bases separating them. Germline-derived CDR1 and CDR2 are SNHLY and FYNNEI.

The rearrangement links TRBV5-6 to TRBJ2-7; TRBD1 might be the D (5 bases). V lost 1 base and J lost 9, with 14 bases in between. This CDR3 region has 13 residues. Germline V lookup: CDR1 SGHDT, CDR2 YYEEEE. In DNA form, the CDR3 reads TGTGCCAGCAGCTTGAAAGGGGCCGAATGGCAGTACTTC. This gives the protein CASSLKGAEWQYF.

The chain employs TRBV6-5 and TRBJ1-2; D perhaps matches TRBD1 (6 bases). CDR3 size: 13 residues. The germline CDR1 and CDR2 sequences are MNHEY and SVGAGI. With 5 bases removed from V and 5 bases from J, the gap between germline ends came to 12 bases. The DNA for the CDR3 is TGTGCCAGCAGTCCGGACAGTGGGTATGGCTACACCTTC. It is translated as CASSPDSGYGYTF.

The chain has TRBV4-1 and TRBJ2-4; no clear D gene. Germline-derived CDR1 and CDR2 are MGHRA and YSYEKL. CDR3 length: 11 amino acids. Trimming shortened V by 1 base and J by 7 bases, and 2 bases separated the two germline ends. CDR3 sequence reads: CASSQANIQYF. CDR3 nucleotides: TGCGCCAGCAGCCAAGCTAACATTCAGTACTTC.

The chain combines TRBV7-9 with TRBJ2-5; D not certain. The CDR3 extends over 15 amino acids. The germline gives CDR1 SEHNR, CDR2 FQNEAQ (reference sequence). Trimming stripped 2 bases from V and 0 bases from J, with 10 bases between. This CDR3 is CASSLIFRNQETQYF. CDR3 nucleotides: TGTGCCAGCAGCTTAATTTTCAGGAACCAAGAGACCCAGTACTTC.

The J gene is TRBJ1-1, the V gene TRBV30; D remains ambiguous. The germline CDR1 and CDR2 sequences are GTSNPN and SVGIG (reference sequence). CDR3 length: 14 residues. Trimming left V 5 bases short and J 0 bases short, with 13 bases between. DNA of the CDR3: TGTGCCTGGGCCGTCTTGGCCATGAACACTGAAGCTTTCTTT. This gives the protein CAWAVLAMNTEAFF. The variable domain in full, completed from reference TRBV30 and TRBJ1-1, reads SQTIHQWPATLVQPVGSPLSLECTVEGTSNPNLYWYRQAAGRGLQLLFYSVGIGQISSEVPQNLSASRPQDRQFILSSKKLLLSDSGFYLCAWAVLAMNTEAFFGQGTRLTVV.

This chain uses TRBV14 with TRBJ2-7; 9 bases are a match to TRBD2. V trimming: 2 bases; J trimming: 0 bases; junction bases outside the gene matches: 8. The CDR3 is 17 residues long. Germline V gives CDR1 SGHDN, CDR2 FVKESK. The CDR3 DNA is TGTGCCAGCAGCCAAAGGCCTAGCGGGATTTTCTCCTACGAGCAGTACTTC. Encoded protein: CASSQRPSGIFSYEQYF.

This clone was observed once. The chain carries TRBV6-1 and TRBJ1-2; D might be TRBD1 (6 bases). The V end was cut by 8 bases, the J end by 0 bases, with 13 bases between. There are 14 residues in the CDR3. CDR1 is MNHNS, CDR2 SASEGT, per germline. CDR3 sequence: CASGRQVPNYGYTF. The CDR3 coding sequence is TGTGCCAGCGGAAGACAGGTTCCTAACTATGGCTACACCTTC.

This sequence joins TRBV7-9 and TRBJ1-2; D remains unclear. The CDR3 runs to 12 residues. Germline lookup yields CDR1 SEHNR and CDR2 FQNEAQ (reference sequence). Trimming stripped 2 bases from V and 8 bases from J, with 9 bases between. CDR3 nucleotide sequence: TGTGCCAGCAGCTTAAACCACGGGGGCTACACCTTC. Its translation is CASSLNHGGYTF.

CDR3 nucleotide sequence: TGTGCCAGTAGTGGTAGCGGTTCCTACGAGCAGTACTTC. Protein: CASSGSGSYEQYF. The J gene is TRBJ2-7, the V gene TRBV19; D might be TRBD2 (6 bases). The CDR3 is 13 residues long. Trimming stripped 5 bases from V and 1 base from J, with 9 bases between. Germline CDR1 is LNHDA and CDR2 is SQIVND (reference sequence).

V gene TRBV27 combines with J gene TRBJ2-2, with 11 nucleotides matching TRBD2. The junction had 11 bases not matched to a gene; V was cut back by 8 bases and J by 9 bases. The V gene's germline CDR1 is MNHEY and CDR2 SMNVEV (reference sequence). The CDR3 runs 15 residues. The CDR3 bases are TGTGCCAGCGGGCAACTAGCGGGAGTTACCAGGGAGCTGTTTTTT. This gives the protein CASGQLAGVTRELFF.